What follows describes a single T cell receptor (beta chain). The data derive from a study of control samples from healthy donors and cancer patients. The V and J ends lost 10 bases and 4 bases respectively, with 15 bases between them. The germline CDR1 and CDR2 sequences are SGHNT and YYREEE (reference sequence). The CDR3 sequence is 12 residues long. This table comes from immunoSEQ multiplex PCR, and its TCRdb copy is limited to in-frame clones, with some not included. The table lists approximately 13,000 clones, about 92% of them singletons, with approximately 15% in the top ten. The receptor was isolated from a man older than 75 with lung cancer. This chain connects TRBV5-4 to TRBJ2-7; D uncertain. Input material: PBMCs. CDR3 bases: TGTGCCGTCTCAATTGGCGGTTACGAGCAGTACTTC. Translated: CAVSIGGYEQYF. Full variable domain (rest looked up from reference TRBV5-4 and TRBJ2-7): ETGVTQSPTHLIKTRGQQVTLRCSSQSGHNTVSWYQQALGQGPQFIFQYYREEENGRGNFPPRFSGLQFPNYSSELNVNALELDDSALYLCAVSIGGYEQYFGPGTRLTVT.